Below are 15 T cell receptor beta chains sequenced from a single sample in a study of blood T cells in healthy people across ages. A second roughly 6 to 11 cycle PCR used barcoded and J-beta primers. Each CDR3 protein is one row after TCRdb ran MiXCR on the 5' RACE reads. The sample yields 1,800,000 or so distinct CDR3 sequences, roughly two fifths seen once. The source material was blood. The source is a human donor in good health.

The rearrangement links TRBV4-1 to TRBJ1-4; 10 bases agree with TRBD1. CDR1 and CDR2 (germline): MGHRA, YSYEKL. V dropped 2 bases and J dropped 10; count of bases not matched to a gene: 16. This CDR3 spans 18 amino acids. In DNA form, the CDR3 reads TGCGCCAGCAGCCAATCCTACACCCAGACAGGGGGCAACGGAAAACTGTTTTTT. Protein product: CASSQSYTQTGGNGKLFF.

This clonotype was observed a few times. The J gene is TRBJ1-2, the V gene TRBV12-3 or TRBV12-4; D not certain. V lost 1 base, J lost 8 bases, and 11 bases lay in between. CDR3 size: 13 residues. CDR3 in DNA: TGTGCCAGCAGTTTAGTGGCCTTCCGGGGCTACACCTTC. As protein: CASSLVAFRGYTF.

About this clonotype itself: One junction end disagrees with the germline gene, perhaps due to a read error. The CDR3 nucleotides read TGTGCCGGCAGCTTGTTGACGGGGGTTGGGGAGACCCAGTACTTC. Its protein is CAGSLLTGVGETQYF. J is TRBJ2-5 and V is TRBV5-5; D is perhaps TRBD2 (6 bases). Germline-derived CDR1 and CDR2 are SGHKS and YYEKEE (reference sequence). The CDR3 totals 15 residues.

A note on this clonotype: The germline gene is not matched at one end of the junction; a read error may be the cause. The V call is TRBV4-1, the J call TRBJ2-1; a possible D gene is TRBD1 (6 bases). This CDR3 is 15 amino acids long. The germline V gene has CDR1 MGHRA and CDR2 YSYEKL. The CDR3 spells CASCQDPGTSNEQFF. CDR3 DNA sequence: TGCGCCAGCTGCCAAGATCCCGGGACAAGCAATGAGCAGTTCTTC.

This clonotype appeared a few times. The CDR3 sequence: CASSEVVGPLADTQYF. The CDR3 DNA follows: TGTGCCAGCAGTGAAGTGGTGGGACCCCTCGCAGATACGCAGTATTTT. J is TRBJ2-3 and V is TRBV6-1; D tentatively reads TRBD1 or TRBD2 (5 bases each). The CDR3 runs to 16 residues. V was clipped by 1 base and J by 4 bases, with 15 bases between them. CDR1 is MNHNS, CDR2 SASEGT, per germline.

The CDR3 loop reads CAIRDRDSYEQYF. CDR3 sequence (DNA): TGTGCCATCCGCGACCGGGACAGCTACGAGCAGTACTTC. V is TRBV6-2 or TRBV6-3 and J is TRBJ2-7; TRBD1 aligns across 7 bases. Trimming cost V 10 bases and J 3 bases; bases outside gene matches: 9. The CDR3 length is 13 residues. CDR1 MNHEY and CDR2 SVGEGT come from the germline V gene.

This chain uses TRBV12-3 or TRBV12-4 with TRBJ2-5, with 8 bases identical to TRBD2. CDR3 length equals 13 residues. J lost 6 bases, V lost 4 bases, and 4 bases had no gene match. This chain's CDR3 is CASSSGGGKTQYF. In DNA form, the CDR3 reads TGTGCCAGCAGTTCGGGCGGGGGGAAGACCCAGTACTTC.

This rearrangement joins TRBV20-1 to TRBJ2-7; TRBD1 agrees at 9 bases. There are 15 residues in the CDR3. After removal of 1 base from V and 2 bases from J, the junction contained 6 bases not matched to a gene. Germline-derived CDR1 and CDR2 are DFQATT and SNEGSKA (reference sequence). Written as DNA, the CDR3 is TGCAGTGCTAGAGCCCGGGACAGGGTACCCTACGAGCAGTACTTC. Translation: CSARARDRVPYEQYF.

This clonotype showed up just a few times. This chain links TRBV15 with TRBJ1-1, with 10 nucleotides matching TRBD1. V shed 3 bases and J 4 bases; nucleotides not matched to a gene: 5. The CDR3 sequence is 15 residues long. The germline V gene has CDR1 LNHNV and CDR2 YYDKDF (reference sequence). In DNA, the CDR3 is TGTGCCACCAGCAGGGACAGGGGGACGGGCACTGAAGCTTTCTTT. It codes for CATSRDRGTGTEAFF.

V and J are TRBV7-6 and TRBJ2-7, with a possible D match to TRBD2 (6 bases). V lost 5 bases and J lost 1, with 12 bases in between. CDR1 is SGHVS, CDR2 FNYEAQ, per germline. This CDR3 is built from 14 residues. CDR3 nucleotides: TGTGCCAGCAGCACCCAGCGGGCTTCCTACGAGCAGTACTTC. Translation gives CASSTQRASYEQYF.

This chain links TRBV29-1 with TRBJ1-1; D not resolved. V dropped 4 bases and J dropped 6 bases, with 12 bases sitting between them. There are 12 residues in the CDR3. Germline V gene data show CDR1 as SQVTM and CDR2 as ANQGSEA. CDR3 sequence: CSVVVGKSEAFF. The DNA of the CDR3 is TGCAGCGTTGTAGTAGGTAAATCTGAAGCTTTCTTT. Supplemented by reference TRBV29-1 and TRBJ1-1, the full variable domain reads SAVISQKPSRDICQRGTSLTIQCQVDSQVTMMFWYRQQPGQSLTLIATANQGSEATYESGFVIDKFPISRPNLTFSTLTVSNMSPEDSSIYLCSVVVGKSEAFFGQGTRLTVV.

This clonotype came up a few times. The chain recombines TRBV3-1 with TRBJ2-1, with 9 positions matching TRBD2. The germline gives CDR1 LGHDT, CDR2 YNNKEL (reference sequence). The CDR3 totals 21 residues. Trimming at V came to 4 bases and at J to 0 bases, leaving 19 bases not matched to a gene. CDR3 DNA sequence: TGTGCCAGCAGCCGTTCCTCCGGAGGTAGCGGGGGCCATAGCTCCTACAATGAGCAGTTCTTC. It yields the protein CASSRSSGGSGGHSSYNEQFF.

This clonotype was found many times. The chain has TRBV7-2 and TRBJ2-7, with a weak D call TRBD1 (5 bases). The CDR3 sequence is 14 residues long. Germline values: CDR1 SGHTA, CDR2 FQGNSA. V was cut by 1 base and J by 2 bases, with 9 bases left in between. The CDR3 loop reads CASSLGPGTYEQYF. DNA of the CDR3: TGTGCCAGCAGCTTAGGTCCAGGGACCTACGAGCAGTACTTC.

This clonotype was found many times. The chain employs TRBV5-1 and TRBJ2-7; 9 nucleotides match TRBD2. Germline assignment: CDR1 SGHRS and CDR2 YFSETQ. V trimming: 4 bases; J trimming: 2 bases; junction bases outside the gene matches: 7. The CDR3 length is 15 residues. The CDR3 reads CASSIAGAQTYEQYF. CDR3 nucleotides: TGCGCCAGCAGCATAGCGGGGGCCCAAACCTACGAGCAGTACTTC.

The rearrangement uses TRBV9 and TRBJ2-5, with TRBD1 matching over 7 bases. The J call could be wrong; TRBJ2-7 is a better fit for the DNA end. Germline V lookup: CDR1 SGDLS, CDR2 YYNGEE. The CDR3 spans 15 residues. CDR3 coding DNA: TGTGCCAGCAGCGTAGGGGGGAACAGGGGCTACGAGCAGTACTTC. Translating it yields CASSVGGNRGYEQYF.